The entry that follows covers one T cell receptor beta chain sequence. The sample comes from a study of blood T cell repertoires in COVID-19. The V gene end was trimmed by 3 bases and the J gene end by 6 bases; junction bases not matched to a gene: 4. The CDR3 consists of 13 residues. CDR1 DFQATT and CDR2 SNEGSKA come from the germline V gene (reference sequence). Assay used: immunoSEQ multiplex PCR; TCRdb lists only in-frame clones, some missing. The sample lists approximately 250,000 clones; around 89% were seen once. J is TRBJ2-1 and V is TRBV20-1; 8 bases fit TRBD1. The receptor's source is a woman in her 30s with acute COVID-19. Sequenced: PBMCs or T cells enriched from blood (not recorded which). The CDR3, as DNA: TGCAGTGCTAGTCAGGGGGCCCTCAATGAGCAGTTCTTC. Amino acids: CSASQGALNEQFF.